This TCR beta chain was recorded in a study of blood T cell repertoires in COVID-19. Study in general: The samples span acute and convalescent COVID-19 from the United States, Italy and Spain.

The J segment lost 4 bases and the V segment lost 3 bases, leaving 16 bases of the junction unmatched. Germline CDR1 SGHRS, CDR2 YFSETQ. The CDR3 runs 18 residues. The authors' processing: Reference gene primer amplification gave nucleated cell count estimates. Data came from immunoSEQ multiplex PCR; TCRdb stores just in-frame clones and leaves some out. The DNA was the basis for D and trimming; V, J and clone size are from that table. The sample carries roughly 73,000 clones, approximately 91% recorded once. The clonotype originates from a man aged 65-85 years with active or convalescent COVID-19. Sample: peripheral blood. The J gene is TRBJ2-5, the V gene TRBV5-1; 9 bases line up with TRBD1. DNA of the CDR3: TGCGCCAGCAGCTGGGGACAGGGAGTGCTGGAGCCCGCAGAGACCCAGTACTTC. Amino acid sequence: CASSWGQGVLEPAETQYF.